This TCR beta chain was sequenced in a study of Ad26.COV2.S vaccination and SARS-CoV-2 variants. Study as a whole: Donor joined the COV1001 Ad26.COV2.S trial arm.

V dropped 3 bases and J dropped 3; count of bases not matched to a gene: 6. The CDR3 sequence is 14 residues long. Per the germline V gene, CDR1 is GTSNPN and CDR2 is SVGIG (reference sequence). Treatment reported: around 19 received Ad26.COV2.S at low or high dose, single or two shots; about five received placebo; per-sample allocation not given. Day 63 following the first vaccine or placebo injection was when the samples were taken. Profiling relied on immunoSEQ multiplex PCR, and the TCRdb table lists in-frame clones only, not all of them. The table records some 410,000 clones, about 90% of them present only once.

V gene TRBV30 combines with J gene TRBJ2-5; 8 nucleotides line up with TRBD1. This sequence was found in a person aged 18-65 years who received the Ad26.COV2.S COVID-19 vaccine or a placebo. The input for sequencing was peripheral blood, taken in a trial of Ad26.COV2.S vaccine versus placebo. CDR3 residues: CAWSIGQGKETQYF. CDR3 nucleotides: TGTGCCTGGAGCATAGGACAGGGAAAAGAGACCCAGTACTTC.